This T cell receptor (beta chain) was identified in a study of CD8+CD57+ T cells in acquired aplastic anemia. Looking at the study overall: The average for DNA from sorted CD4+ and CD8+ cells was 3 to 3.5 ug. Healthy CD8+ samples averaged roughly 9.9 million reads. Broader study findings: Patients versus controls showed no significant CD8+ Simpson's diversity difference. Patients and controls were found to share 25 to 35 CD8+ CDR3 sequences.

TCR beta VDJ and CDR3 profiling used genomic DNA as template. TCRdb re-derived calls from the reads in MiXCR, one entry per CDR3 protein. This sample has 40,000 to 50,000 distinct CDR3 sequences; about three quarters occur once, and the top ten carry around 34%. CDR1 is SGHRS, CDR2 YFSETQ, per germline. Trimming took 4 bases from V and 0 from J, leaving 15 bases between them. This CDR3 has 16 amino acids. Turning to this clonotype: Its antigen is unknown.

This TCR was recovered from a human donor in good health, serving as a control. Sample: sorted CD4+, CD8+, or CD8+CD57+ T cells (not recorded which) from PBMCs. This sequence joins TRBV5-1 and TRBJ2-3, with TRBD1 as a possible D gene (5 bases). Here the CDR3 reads CASSLTDSPSTDTQYF. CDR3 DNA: TGCGCCAGCAGCCTAACCGACAGCCCTAGCACAGATACGCAGTATTTT.